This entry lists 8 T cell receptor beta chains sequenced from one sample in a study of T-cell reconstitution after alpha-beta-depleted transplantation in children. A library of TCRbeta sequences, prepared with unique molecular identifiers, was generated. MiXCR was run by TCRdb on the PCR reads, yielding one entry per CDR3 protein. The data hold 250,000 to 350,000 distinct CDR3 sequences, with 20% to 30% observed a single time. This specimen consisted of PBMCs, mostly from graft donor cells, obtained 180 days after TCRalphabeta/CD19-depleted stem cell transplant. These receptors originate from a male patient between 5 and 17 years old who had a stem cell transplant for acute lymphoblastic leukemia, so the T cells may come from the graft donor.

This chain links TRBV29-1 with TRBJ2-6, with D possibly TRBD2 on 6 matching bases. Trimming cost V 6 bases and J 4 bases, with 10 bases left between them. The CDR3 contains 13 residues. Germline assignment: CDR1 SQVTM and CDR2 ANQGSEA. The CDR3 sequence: CSVGGTGANVLTF. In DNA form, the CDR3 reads TGCAGCGTGGGCGGGACCGGGGCCAACGTCCTGACTTTC.

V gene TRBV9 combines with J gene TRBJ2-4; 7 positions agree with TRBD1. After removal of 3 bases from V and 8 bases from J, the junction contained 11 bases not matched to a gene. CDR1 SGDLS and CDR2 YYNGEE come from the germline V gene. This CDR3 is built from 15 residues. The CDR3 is CASSAPSDREDIQYF. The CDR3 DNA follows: TGTGCCAGCAGCGCTCCGTCTGACAGGGAAGACATTCAGTACTTC.

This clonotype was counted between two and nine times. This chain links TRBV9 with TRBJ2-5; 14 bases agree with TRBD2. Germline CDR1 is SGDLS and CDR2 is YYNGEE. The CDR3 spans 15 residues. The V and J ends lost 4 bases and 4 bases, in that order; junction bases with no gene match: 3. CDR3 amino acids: CASSMGLAGVETQYF. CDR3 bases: TGTGCCAGCAGCATGGGACTAGCGGGAGTAGAGACCCAGTACTTC.

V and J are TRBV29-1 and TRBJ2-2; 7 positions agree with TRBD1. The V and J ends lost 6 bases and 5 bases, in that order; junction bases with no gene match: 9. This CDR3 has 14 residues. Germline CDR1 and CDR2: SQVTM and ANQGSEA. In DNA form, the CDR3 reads TGCAGCGTGGTAGAGCTCAGGGGGACCGGGGAGCTGTTTTTT. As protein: CSVVELRGTGELFF.

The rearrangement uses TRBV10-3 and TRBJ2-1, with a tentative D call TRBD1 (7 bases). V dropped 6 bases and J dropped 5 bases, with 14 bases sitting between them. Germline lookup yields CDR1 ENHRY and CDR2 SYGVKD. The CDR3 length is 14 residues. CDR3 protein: CAIRGGTEHNEQFF. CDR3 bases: TGTGCCATCAGGGGCGGGACAGAGCACAATGAGCAGTTCTTC.

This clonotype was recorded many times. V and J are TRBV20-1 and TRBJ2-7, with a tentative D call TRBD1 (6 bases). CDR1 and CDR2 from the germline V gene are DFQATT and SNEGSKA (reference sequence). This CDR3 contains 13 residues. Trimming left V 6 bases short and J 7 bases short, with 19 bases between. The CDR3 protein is CSASWGQGKEQYF. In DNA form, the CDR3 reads TGCAGTGCCAGTTGGGGCCAGGGGAAAGAGCAGTACTTC.

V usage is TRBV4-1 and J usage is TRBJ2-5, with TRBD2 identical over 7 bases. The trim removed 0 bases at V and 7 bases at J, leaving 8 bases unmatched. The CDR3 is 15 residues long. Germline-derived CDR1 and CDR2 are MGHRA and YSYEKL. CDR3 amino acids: CASSQDPRDYGTQYF. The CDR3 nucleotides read TGCGCCAGCAGCCAAGATCCCAGGGACTATGGGACCCAGTACTTC.

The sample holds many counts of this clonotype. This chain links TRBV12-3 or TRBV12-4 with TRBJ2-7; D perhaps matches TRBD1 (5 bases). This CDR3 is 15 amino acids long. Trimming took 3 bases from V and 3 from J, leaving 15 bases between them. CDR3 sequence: CASSLKGASYYEQYF. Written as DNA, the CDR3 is TGTGCCAGCAGTTTGAAAGGGGCATCCTACTACGAGCAGTACTTC.